Listed below are T cell receptor beta chains from one sample, sequenced in a study of beta chain features in type 1 diabetes. The repertoire was sequenced with immunoSEQ multiplex PCR; TCRdb's copy has only in-frame clones and lacks some. The sample records about 650,000 clones, roughly 12% being singletons. Sequenced material: naive CD4+ T cells from blood. Receptors originate from a man aged 30-40 years with type 1 diabetes. Both conserved end residues are part of each CDR3. Each record gives: J gene, D gene, clone size, V gene, CDR3 DNA, CDR3 protein. D genes are given only for firm matches. Size is stated for part of the rows, as once, few or many counts, or as a class when the clone is expanded.

TRBJ2-2 | - | - | TRBV6-6 | TGTGCCAGCAGTTACTCGTCGTATGAGGGAACCGGGGAGCTGTTTTTT | CASSYSSYEGTGELFF
TRBJ2-3 | TRBD2 | few | TRBV9 | TGTGCCAGCAGCGTAGGTCATAGCGGGGGGACAGATACGCAGTATTTT | CASSVGHSGGTDTQYF
TRBJ1-2 | - | - | TRBV30 | TGTGCCTGGGACAGAAATGGCTACACCTTC | CAWDRNGYTF
TRBJ2-7 | TRBD1 | - | TRBV7-8 | TGTGCCAGCAGCTTAGGACGTGAGGGGGCGGACGAGCAGTACTTC | CASSLGREGADEQYF
TRBJ2-5 | - | few | TRBV10-3 | TGTGCCATCAAGAATCAGGGGGGAGAGACCCAGTACTTC | CAIKNQGGETQYF
TRBJ1-5 | TRBD1 | - | TRBV19 | TGTGCCAGTAGTATCGGGACAGGGAGTCAGCCCCAGCATTTT | CASSIGTGSQPQHF
TRBJ1-2 | - | - | TRBV5-1 | TGCGCCAGCAGTCCTGAGGGGCAAAGCTATGGCTACACCTTC | CASSPEGQSYGYTF
TRBJ2-3 | TRBD2 | - | TRBV29-1 | TGCAGCGTTGCTCTAGCGGGGGGCACAGATACGCAGTATTTT | CSVALAGGTDTQYF
TRBJ2-7 | - | few | TRBV2 | TGTGCCAGCAGGGGGAGCGGCGAGCAGTACTTC | CASRGSGEQYF
TRBJ1-5 | - | - | TRBV15 | TGTGCCACCAGCAGAGATGGACATCAGGGGCAGCCCCAGCATTTT | CATSRDGHQGQPQHF
TRBJ1-2 | - | few | TRBV7-9 | TGTGCCAGCAGCTTATCGGGAGGGGAGGTTGGCTACACCTTC | CASSLSGGEVGYTF
TRBJ2-5 | TRBD1 | - | TRBV7-6 | TGTGCCAGCAGCTTAGTGGGACAGGGAAGAGAGACCCAGTACTTC | CASSLVGQGRETQYF